A selection of T cell receptor beta chains follows, all from one sample in a study of T-cell memory formation after mild COVID-19. TCRdb re-analysed the 5' RACE reads in MiXCR, keeping a single row per CDR3 protein. The sample has some 250,000 distinct CDR3 sequences, over 9% seen once. Sequencing was done on a sample of PBMCs or a T cell subset sorted from them (not recorded which). These receptors were taken from a man between 18 and 29 years old who had mild COVID-19 (a few samples of this study predate the infection). Cell type and time point are not known. Each CDR3 is given with its conserved first and last residue. D genes are given only for firm matches. Rows may omit the clone size; those that give it use once, few, many or a size class.

len: 15
v_gene: TRBV5-1
j_gene: TRBJ2-5
abundance: few
d_gene: NA
CDR3aa: CASSLEGGAGETQYF
CDR3nt: TGCGCCAGCAGCTTGGAGGGCGGCGCGGGAGAGACCCAGTACTTC

len: 16
v_gene: TRBV21-1
j_gene: TRBJ1-4
abundance: NA
d_gene: NA
CDR3aa: CASSNNPGRSNEKLFF
CDR3nt: TGTGCCAGCAGCAATAATCCCGGACGGAGTAATGAAAAACTGTTTTTT

len: 14
v_gene: TRBV25-1
j_gene: TRBJ1-2
abundance: few
d_gene: NA
CDR3aa: CASSEYAGNYGYTF
CDR3nt: TGTGCCAGCAGTGAATACGCCGGGAACTATGGCTACACCTTC

len: 16
v_gene: TRBV19
j_gene: TRBJ1-5
abundance: NA
d_gene: NA
CDR3aa: CASSTRRESSNQPQHF
CDR3nt: TGTGCCAGTAGTACCCGCAGGGAAAGCAGCAATCAGCCCCAGCATTTT

len: 16
v_gene: TRBV4-1
j_gene: TRBJ1-4
abundance: NA
d_gene: NA
CDR3aa: CASSPPGRHRGEKLFF
CDR3nt: TGCGCCAGCAGCCCACCCGGACGGCATAGAGGGGAAAAACTGTTTTTT

len: 14
v_gene: TRBV13
j_gene: TRBJ1-6
abundance: NA
d_gene: NA
CDR3aa: CASSLGQGLSPLHF
CDR3nt: TGTGCCAGCAGCTTAGGACAGGGTCTTTCACCCCTCCACTTT

len: 16
v_gene: TRBV5-1
j_gene: TRBJ2-1
abundance: many
d_gene: TRBD2
CDR3aa: CASSLELAGGRNEQFF
CDR3nt: TGCGCCAGCAGCTTGGAACTAGCGGGGGGGCGCAATGAGCAGTTCTTC

len: 14
v_gene: TRBV7-9
j_gene: TRBJ2-5
abundance: few
d_gene: TRBD2
CDR3aa: CASSRTSGVETQYF
CDR3nt: TGTGCCAGCAGCCGGACTAGCGGGGTAGAGACCCAGTACTTC

len: 15
v_gene: TRBV7-2
j_gene: TRBJ1-4
abundance: few
d_gene: NA
CDR3aa: CASSLRAPSVEKLFF
CDR3nt: TGTGCCAGCAGCTTGAGGGCCCCTTCGGTTGAAAAACTGTTTTTT

len: 14
v_gene: TRBV5-1
j_gene: TRBJ2-3
abundance: few
d_gene: NA
CDR3aa: CASSNRAYTDTQYF
CDR3nt: TGCGCCAGCAGCAACCGGGCTTACACAGATACGCAGTATTTT

len: 14
v_gene: TRBV7-6
j_gene: TRBJ1-4
abundance: few
d_gene: NA
CDR3aa: CASSLSGGLEKLFF
CDR3nt: TGTGCCAGCAGCTTATCGGGGGGCTTGGAAAAACTGTTTTTT

len: 15
v_gene: TRBV7-7
j_gene: TRBJ2-2
abundance: few
d_gene: NA
CDR3aa: CASSSGVADTGELFF
CDR3nt: TGTGCCAGCAGCTCCGGGGTAGCGGACACCGGGGAGCTGTTTTTT

len: 14
v_gene: TRBV20-1
j_gene: TRBJ2-4
abundance: few
d_gene: NA
CDR3aa: CSARGLGSKNIQYF
CDR3nt: TGCAGTGCTAGGGGGCTTGGGTCCAAAAACATTCAGTACTTC

len: 15
v_gene: TRBV9
j_gene: TRBJ2-1
abundance: NA
d_gene: NA
CDR3aa: CASSVDEWAYNEQFF
CDR3nt: TGTGCCAGCAGCGTAGACGAGTGGGCCTACAATGAGCAGTTCTTC

len: 15
v_gene: TRBV4-3
j_gene: TRBJ2-5
abundance: many
d_gene: NA
CDR3aa: CASSQVGQGGETQYF
CDR3nt: TGCGCCAGCAGCCAAGTTGGGCAGGGGGGAGAGACCCAGTACTTC

len: 13
v_gene: TRBV18
j_gene: TRBJ2-5
abundance: NA
d_gene: NA
CDR3aa: CASSPAGEETQYF
CDR3nt: TGTGCCAGCTCACCGGCAGGGGAAGAGACCCAGTACTTC

len: 14
v_gene: TRBV7-9
j_gene: TRBJ2-2
abundance: few
d_gene: NA
CDR3aa: CASSLRGNTGELFF
CDR3nt: TGTGCCAGCAGCTTAAGGGGGAACACCGGGGAGCTGTTTTTT

len: 15
v_gene: TRBV18
j_gene: TRBJ1-5
abundance: few
d_gene: TRBD1
CDR3aa: CASSAKGQANQPQHF
CDR3nt: TGTGCCAGCTCAGCAAAGGGACAGGCTAATCAGCCCCAGCATTTT

len: 13
v_gene: TRBV5-1
j_gene: TRBJ1-2
abundance: many
d_gene: NA
CDR3aa: CASSSDGRLGYTF
CDR3nt: TGCGCCAGCAGCTCGGACGGCCGTCTTGGCTACACCTTC

len: 16
v_gene: TRBV9
j_gene: TRBJ2-1
abundance: NA
d_gene: TRBD2
CDR3aa: CASSVRTSGGTNEQFF
CDR3nt: TGTGCCAGCAGCGTCAGGACTAGCGGGGGAACCAATGAGCAGTTCTTC

len: 15
v_gene: TRBV3-1
j_gene: TRBJ1-2
abundance: few
d_gene: NA
CDR3aa: CASSQGIGFGYGYTF
CDR3nt: TGTGCCAGCAGCCAAGGGATAGGGTTCGGCTATGGCTACACCTTC

len: 15
v_gene: TRBV9
j_gene: TRBJ2-3
abundance: many
d_gene: TRBD1
CDR3aa: CASSAYRGSTDTQYF
CDR3nt: TGTGCCAGCAGCGCTTACAGGGGGTCCACGGATACGCAGTATTTT

len: 13
v_gene: TRBV7-9
j_gene: TRBJ2-2
abundance: NA
d_gene: NA
CDR3aa: CASSPFRDGELFF
CDR3nt: TGTGCCAGCAGCCCCTTCCGAGACGGGGAGCTGTTTTTT

len: 13
v_gene: TRBV25-1
j_gene: TRBJ1-2
abundance: few
d_gene: NA
CDR3aa: CAAGGGSSDGYTF
CDR3nt: TGTGCCGCCGGTGGGGGCAGCTCAGATGGCTACACCTTC

len: 16
v_gene: TRBV27
j_gene: TRBJ2-2
abundance: many
d_gene: TRBD2
CDR3aa: CASSPRSGGHTGELFF
CDR3nt: TGTGCCAGCAGTCCCCGGAGCGGGGGACACACCGGGGAGCTGTTTTTT

len: 15
v_gene: TRBV6-2/TRBV6-3
j_gene: TRBJ2-1
abundance: few
d_gene: NA
CDR3aa: CASSYMGDSYNEQFF
CDR3nt: TGTGCCAGCAGTTACATGGGGGATTCCTACAATGAGCAGTTCTTC

len: 16
v_gene: TRBV20-1
j_gene: TRBJ2-1
abundance: NA
d_gene: TRBD2
CDR3aa: CSANPSSGGEYNEQFF
CDR3nt: TGCAGTGCCAATCCCTCTAGCGGGGGGGAGTACAATGAGCAGTTCTTC

len: 14
v_gene: TRBV7-2
j_gene: TRBJ2-4
abundance: few
d_gene: NA
CDR3aa: CASSLSEGPNIQYF
CDR3nt: TGTGCCAGCAGCTTATCGGAGGGACCCAACATTCAGTACTTC

len: 13
v_gene: TRBV4-2
j_gene: TRBJ1-2
abundance: NA
d_gene: NA
CDR3aa: CASSQDQAVGYTF
CDR3nt: TGTGCCAGCAGCCAAGATCAGGCAGTCGGCTACACCTTC

len: 17
v_gene: TRBV15
j_gene: TRBJ2-1
abundance: few
d_gene: TRBD2
CDR3aa: CATTPGVRAGPYNEQFF
CDR3nt: TGTGCCACCACCCCGGGAGTGAGAGCGGGGCCTTACAATGAGCAGTTCTTC

len: 16
v_gene: TRBV4-3
j_gene: TRBJ1-1
abundance: once
d_gene: NA
CDR3aa: CASSQAARAWSTEAFF
CDR3nt: TGCGCCAGCAGCCAAGCCGCCCGGGCGTGGTCCACTGAAGCTTTCTTT

len: 14
v_gene: TRBV27
j_gene: TRBJ2-7
abundance: few
d_gene: NA
CDR3aa: CASGFDGGSYEQYF
CDR3nt: TGTGCCAGCGGGTTCGACGGGGGCTCCTACGAGCAGTACTTC

len: 19
v_gene: TRBV20-1
j_gene: TRBJ1-1
abundance: few
d_gene: NA
CDR3aa: CSAREIFPGKPVRRTEAFF
CDR3nt: TGCAGTGCTAGAGAGATTTTTCCGGGGAAACCTGTCCGTAGGACTGAAGCTTTCTTT

len: 13
v_gene: TRBV7-7
j_gene: TRBJ2-1
abundance: NA
d_gene: NA
CDR3aa: CASSGGYGNEQFF
CDR3nt: TGTGCCAGCAGCGGGGGGTATGGCAATGAGCAGTTCTTC

len: 15
v_gene: TRBV4-1
j_gene: TRBJ2-6
abundance: few
d_gene: NA
CDR3aa: CASSHVSSGANVLTF
CDR3nt: TGCGCCAGCAGCCATGTCAGCTCTGGGGCCAACGTCCTGACTTTC

len: 11
v_gene: TRBV6-2/TRBV6-3
j_gene: TRBJ2-1
abundance: few
d_gene: NA
CDR3aa: CASKGGNEQFF
CDR3nt: TGTGCCAGCAAAGGGGGGAATGAGCAGTTCTTC

len: 12
v_gene: TRBV12-3/TRBV12-4
j_gene: TRBJ1-1
abundance: NA
d_gene: TRBD1
CDR3aa: CASSSTGARAFF
CDR3nt: TGTGCCAGCAGTTCGACAGGGGCAAGAGCTTTCTTT

len: 15
v_gene: TRBV6-2/TRBV6-3
j_gene: TRBJ2-1
abundance: NA
d_gene: TRBD2
CDR3aa: CASSTSGGPNNEQFF
CDR3nt: TGTGCCAGCAGCACCAGCGGGGGCCCCAACAATGAGCAGTTCTTC

len: 15
v_gene: TRBV19
j_gene: TRBJ1-5
abundance: NA
d_gene: TRBD1
CDR3aa: CASSVPGQGIQPQHF
CDR3nt: TGTGCCAGTAGTGTTCCGGGACAGGGTATTCAGCCCCAGCATTTT

len: 15
v_gene: TRBV6-5
j_gene: TRBJ2-2
abundance: few
d_gene: TRBD2
CDR3aa: CASSRLAGGPGELFF
CDR3nt: TGTGCCAGCAGCAGACTAGCGGGGGGTCCCGGGGAGCTGTTTTTT

len: 14
v_gene: TRBV12-3/TRBV12-4
j_gene: TRBJ1-5
abundance: few
d_gene: TRBD1
CDR3aa: CASSSTGNNQPQHF
CDR3nt: TGTGCCAGCAGTTCGACAGGGAACAATCAGCCCCAGCATTTT

len: 12
v_gene: TRBV10-3
j_gene: TRBJ2-7
abundance: NA
d_gene: NA
CDR3aa: CAISEQIYEQYF
CDR3nt: TGTGCCATCAGTGAACAAATCTACGAGCAGTACTTC

len: 16
v_gene: TRBV4-1
j_gene: TRBJ2-3
abundance: few
d_gene: TRBD1
CDR3aa: CASSQDRGSGTDTQYF
CDR3nt: TGCGCCAGCAGCCAGGACAGGGGATCTGGCACAGATACGCAGTATTTT

len: 14
v_gene: TRBV7-2
j_gene: TRBJ2-7
abundance: NA
d_gene: NA
CDR3aa: CASSLFGVSYEQYF
CDR3nt: TGTGCCAGCAGCTTATTTGGAGTCTCCTACGAGCAGTACTTC

len: 17
v_gene: TRBV12-3/TRBV12-4
j_gene: TRBJ2-3
abundance: few
d_gene: TRBD1
CDR3aa: CASSLGTGVILTDTQYF
CDR3nt: TGTGCCAGCAGTTTAGGGACAGGGGTTATTTTGACAGATACGCAGTATTTT

len: 14
v_gene: TRBV20-1
j_gene: TRBJ2-7
abundance: many
d_gene: NA
CDR3aa: CSAIRPATDYEQYF
CDR3nt: TGCAGTGCGATCCGCCCGGCCACAGACTACGAGCAGTACTTC

len: 13
v_gene: TRBV5-4
j_gene: TRBJ1-1
abundance: NA
d_gene: NA
CDR3aa: CASSPGQTTEAFF
CDR3nt: TGTGCCAGCAGCCCCGGACAGACCACTGAAGCTTTCTTT

len: 12
v_gene: TRBV20-1
j_gene: TRBJ1-2
abundance: few
d_gene: NA
CDR3aa: CSARWLLYGYTF
CDR3nt: TGCAGTGCTAGGTGGCTCCTCTATGGCTACACCTTC

len: 14
v_gene: TRBV9
j_gene: TRBJ2-5
abundance: NA
d_gene: NA
CDR3aa: CASSHLPGEETQYF
CDR3nt: TGTGCCAGCAGCCACTTACCGGGGGAAGAGACCCAGTACTTC

len: 13
v_gene: TRBV4-1
j_gene: TRBJ2-5
abundance: many
d_gene: NA
CDR3aa: CASSPPLLETQYF
CDR3nt: TGCGCCAGCAGCCCGCCGTTACTCGAGACCCAGTACTTC